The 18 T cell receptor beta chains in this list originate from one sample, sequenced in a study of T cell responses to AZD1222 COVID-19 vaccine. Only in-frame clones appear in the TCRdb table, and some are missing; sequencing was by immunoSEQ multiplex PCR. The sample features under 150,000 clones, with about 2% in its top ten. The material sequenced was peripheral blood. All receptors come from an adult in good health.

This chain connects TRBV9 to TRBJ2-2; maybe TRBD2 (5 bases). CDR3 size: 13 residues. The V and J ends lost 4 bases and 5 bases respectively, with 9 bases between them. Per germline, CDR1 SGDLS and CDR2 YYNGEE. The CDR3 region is CASSKTGTGELFF. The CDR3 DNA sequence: TGTGCCAGCAGCAAGACGGGGACCGGGGAGCTGTTTTTT.

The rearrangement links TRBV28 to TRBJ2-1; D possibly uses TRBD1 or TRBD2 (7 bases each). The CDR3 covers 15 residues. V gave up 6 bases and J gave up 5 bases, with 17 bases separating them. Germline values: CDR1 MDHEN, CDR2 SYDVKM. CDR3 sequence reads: CASSPGGGTNNEQFF. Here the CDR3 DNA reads TGTGCCAGCAGCCCAGGGGGGGGGACAAACAATGAGCAGTTCTTC.

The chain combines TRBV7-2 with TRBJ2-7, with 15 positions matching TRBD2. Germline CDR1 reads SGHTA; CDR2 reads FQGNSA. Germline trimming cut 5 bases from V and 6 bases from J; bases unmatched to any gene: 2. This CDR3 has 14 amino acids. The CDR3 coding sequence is TGTGCCAGCAGCGAGGGACTAGCGGGGGGCGAGCAGTACTTC. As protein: CASSEGLAGGEQYF.

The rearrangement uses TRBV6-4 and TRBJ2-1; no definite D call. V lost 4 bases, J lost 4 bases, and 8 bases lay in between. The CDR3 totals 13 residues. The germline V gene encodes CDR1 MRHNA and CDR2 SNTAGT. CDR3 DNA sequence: TGTGCCAGCAGTGGGAACTCTTACAATGAGCAGTTCTTC. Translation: CASSGNSYNEQFF.

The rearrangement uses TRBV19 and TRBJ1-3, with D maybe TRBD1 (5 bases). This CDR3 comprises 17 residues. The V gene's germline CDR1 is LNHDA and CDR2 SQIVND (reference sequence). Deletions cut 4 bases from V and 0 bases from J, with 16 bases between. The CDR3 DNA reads TGTGCCAGTAGTACCCGGAGCGGGGCCTTCTCTGGAAACACCATATATTTT. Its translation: CASSTRSGAFSGNTIYF.

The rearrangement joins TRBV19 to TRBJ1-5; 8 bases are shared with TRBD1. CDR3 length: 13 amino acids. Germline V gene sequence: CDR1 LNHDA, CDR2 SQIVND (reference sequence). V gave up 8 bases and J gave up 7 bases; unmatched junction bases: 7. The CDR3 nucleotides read TGTGCCAGTCAGGGGGCGCGAGGACAGCCCCAGCATTTT. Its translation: CASQGARGQPQHF.

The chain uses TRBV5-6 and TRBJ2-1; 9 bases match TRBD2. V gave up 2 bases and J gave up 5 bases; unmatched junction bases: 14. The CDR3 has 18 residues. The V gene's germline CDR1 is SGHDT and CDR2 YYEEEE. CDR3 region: CASSLTRRRLAGNNEQFF. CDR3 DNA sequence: TGTGCCAGCAGCTTAACTCGGCGGCGTCTAGCGGGGAACAATGAGCAGTTCTTC.

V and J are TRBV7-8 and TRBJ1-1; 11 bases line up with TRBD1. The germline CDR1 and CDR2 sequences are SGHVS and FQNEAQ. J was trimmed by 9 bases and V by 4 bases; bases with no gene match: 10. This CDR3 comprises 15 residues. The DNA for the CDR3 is TGTGCCAGCAGCTCATCAAGGACAGGGGGCATCAAAGCTTTCTTT. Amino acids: CASSSSRTGGIKAFF.

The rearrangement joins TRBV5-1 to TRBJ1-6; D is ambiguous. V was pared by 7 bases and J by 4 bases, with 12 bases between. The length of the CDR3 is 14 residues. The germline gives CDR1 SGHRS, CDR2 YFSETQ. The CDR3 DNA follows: TGCGCCAGCGCCGAAGACGGATATAATTCACCCCTCCACTTT. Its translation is CASAEDGYNSPLHF. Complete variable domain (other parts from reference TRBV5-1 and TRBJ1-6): KAGVTQTPRYLIKTRGQQVTLSCSPISGHRSVSWYQQTPGQGLQFLFEYFSETQRNKGNFPGRFSGRQFSNSRSEMNVSTLELGDSALYLCASAEDGYNSPLHFGNGTRLTVT.

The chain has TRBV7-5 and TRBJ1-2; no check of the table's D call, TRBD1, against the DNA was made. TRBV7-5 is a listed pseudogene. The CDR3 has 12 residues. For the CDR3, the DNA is TGTGTCAGAAGCTTAGCGCCAGATGGCTACACCTTC. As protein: CVRSLAPDGYTF.

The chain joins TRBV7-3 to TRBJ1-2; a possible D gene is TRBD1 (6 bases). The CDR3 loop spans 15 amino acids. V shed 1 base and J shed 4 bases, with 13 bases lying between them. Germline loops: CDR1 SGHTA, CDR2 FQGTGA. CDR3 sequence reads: CASSLNGGRGYGYTF. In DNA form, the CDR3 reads TGTGCCAGCAGCTTAAACGGGGGGCGCGGCTATGGCTACACCTTC.

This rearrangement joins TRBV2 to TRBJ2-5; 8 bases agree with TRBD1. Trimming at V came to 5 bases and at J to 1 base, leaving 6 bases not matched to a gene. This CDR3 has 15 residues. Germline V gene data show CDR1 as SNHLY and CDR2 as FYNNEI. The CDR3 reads CASSFDRGSQETQYF. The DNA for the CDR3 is TGTGCCAGCAGTTTCGACAGGGGCTCCCAAGAGACCCAGTACTTC.

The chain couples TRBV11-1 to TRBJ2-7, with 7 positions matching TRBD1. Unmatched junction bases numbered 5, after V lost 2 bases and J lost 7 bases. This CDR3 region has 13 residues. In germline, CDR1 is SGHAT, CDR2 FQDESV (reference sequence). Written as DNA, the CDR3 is TGTGCCAGCAGCTTAAGGACAGGTGGAGAGCAGTACTTC. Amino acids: CASSLRTGGEQYF.

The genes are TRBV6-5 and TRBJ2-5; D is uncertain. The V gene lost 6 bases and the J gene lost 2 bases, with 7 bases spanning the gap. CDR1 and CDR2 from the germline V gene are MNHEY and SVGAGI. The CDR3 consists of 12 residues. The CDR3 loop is CASRPYQETQYF. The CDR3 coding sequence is TGTGCCAGCAGGCCTTATCAAGAGACCCAGTACTTC.

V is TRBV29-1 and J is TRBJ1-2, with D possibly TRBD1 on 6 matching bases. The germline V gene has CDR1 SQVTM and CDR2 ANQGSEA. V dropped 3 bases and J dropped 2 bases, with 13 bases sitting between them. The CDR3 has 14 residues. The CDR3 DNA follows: TGCAGCGTTGATCAGAGGGGGACCAACTATGGCTACACCTTC. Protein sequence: CSVDQRGTNYGYTF.

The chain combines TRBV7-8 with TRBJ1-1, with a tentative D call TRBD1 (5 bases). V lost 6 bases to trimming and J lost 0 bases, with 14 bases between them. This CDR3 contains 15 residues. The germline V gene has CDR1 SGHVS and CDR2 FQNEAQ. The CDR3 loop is CASRATAGVNTEAFF. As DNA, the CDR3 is TGTGCCAGCAGGGCGACAGCGGGGGTGAACACTGAAGCTTTCTTT.

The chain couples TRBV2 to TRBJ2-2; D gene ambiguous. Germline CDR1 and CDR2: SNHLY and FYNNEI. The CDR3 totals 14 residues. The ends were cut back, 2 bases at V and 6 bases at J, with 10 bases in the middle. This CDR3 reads CASSEFGFPGELFF. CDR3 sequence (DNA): TGTGCCAGCAGTGAATTTGGCTTCCCCGGGGAGCTGTTTTTT.

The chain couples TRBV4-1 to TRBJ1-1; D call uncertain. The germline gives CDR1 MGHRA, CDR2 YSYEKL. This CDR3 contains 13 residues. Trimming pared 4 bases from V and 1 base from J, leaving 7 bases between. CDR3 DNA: TGCGCCAGCAGCCCATCTGGGAACACTGAAGCTTTCTTT. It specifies CASSPSGNTEAFF.